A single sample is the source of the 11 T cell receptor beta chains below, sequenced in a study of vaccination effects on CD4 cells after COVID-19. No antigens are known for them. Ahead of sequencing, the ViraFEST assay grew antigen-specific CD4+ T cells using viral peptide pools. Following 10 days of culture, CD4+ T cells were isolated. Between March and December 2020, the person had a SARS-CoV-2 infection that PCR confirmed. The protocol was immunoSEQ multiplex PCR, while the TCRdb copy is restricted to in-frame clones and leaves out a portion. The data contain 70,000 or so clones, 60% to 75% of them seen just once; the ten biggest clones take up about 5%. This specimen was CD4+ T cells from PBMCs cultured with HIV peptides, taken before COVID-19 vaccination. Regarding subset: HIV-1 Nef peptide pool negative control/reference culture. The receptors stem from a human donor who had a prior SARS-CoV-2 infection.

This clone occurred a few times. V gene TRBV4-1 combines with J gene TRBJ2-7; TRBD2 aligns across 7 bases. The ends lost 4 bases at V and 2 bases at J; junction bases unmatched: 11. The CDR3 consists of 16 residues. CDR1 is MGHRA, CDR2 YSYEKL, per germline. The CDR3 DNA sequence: TGCGCCAGCAGCCCACGCGGGACGCGGGGGACCTACGAGCAGTACTTC. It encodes CASSPRGTRGTYEQYF.

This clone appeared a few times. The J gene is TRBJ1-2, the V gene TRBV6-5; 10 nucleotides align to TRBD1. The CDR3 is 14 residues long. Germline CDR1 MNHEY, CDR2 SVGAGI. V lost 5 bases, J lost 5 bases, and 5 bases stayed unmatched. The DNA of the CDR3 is TGTGCCAGCAGTCTGGGACAGGGGTTTTATGGCTACACCTTC. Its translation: CASSLGQGFYGYTF.

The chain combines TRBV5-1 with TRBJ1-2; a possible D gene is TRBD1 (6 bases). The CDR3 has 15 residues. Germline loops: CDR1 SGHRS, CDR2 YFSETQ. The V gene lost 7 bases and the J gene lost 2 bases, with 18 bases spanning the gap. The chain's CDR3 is CASSPFGQTNYGYTF. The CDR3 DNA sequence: TGCGCCAGCTCCCCCTTTGGACAGACCAACTATGGCTACACCTTC.

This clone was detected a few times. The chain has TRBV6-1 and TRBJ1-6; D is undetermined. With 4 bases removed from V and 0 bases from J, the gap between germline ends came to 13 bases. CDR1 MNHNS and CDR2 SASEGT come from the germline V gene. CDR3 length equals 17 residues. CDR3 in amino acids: CASSGPDSSSYNSPLHF. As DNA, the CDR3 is TGTGCCAGCAGTGGGCCAGACTCTAGCTCCTATAATTCACCCCTCCACTTT.

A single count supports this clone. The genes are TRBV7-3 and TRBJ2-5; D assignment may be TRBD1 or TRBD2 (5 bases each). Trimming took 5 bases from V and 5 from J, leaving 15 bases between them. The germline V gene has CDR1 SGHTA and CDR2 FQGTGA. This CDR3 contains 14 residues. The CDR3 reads CASSPGRPPETQYF. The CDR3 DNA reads TGTGCCAGCAGCCCGGGACGTCCCCCGGAGACCCAGTACTTC.

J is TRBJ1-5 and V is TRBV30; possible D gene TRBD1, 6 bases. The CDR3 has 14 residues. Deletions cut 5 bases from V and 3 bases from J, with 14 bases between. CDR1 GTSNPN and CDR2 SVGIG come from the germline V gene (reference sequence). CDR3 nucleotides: TGTGCCTGGTGGTATGGACAGAACAATCAGCCCCAGCATTTT. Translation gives CAWWYGQNNQPQHF.

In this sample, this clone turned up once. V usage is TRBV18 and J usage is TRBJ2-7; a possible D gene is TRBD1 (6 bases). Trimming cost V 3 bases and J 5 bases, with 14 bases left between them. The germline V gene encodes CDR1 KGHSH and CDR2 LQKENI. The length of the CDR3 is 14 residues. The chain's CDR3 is CASSPLTGDHEQYF. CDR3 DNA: TGTGCCAGCTCACCGTTGACAGGCGACCACGAGCAGTACTTC.

CDR3 protein: CASSPIGGNRGTSTDTQYF. CDR3 in DNA: TGTGCCAGTAGTCCAATAGGTGGTAACAGGGGAACTAGCACAGATACGCAGTATTTT. The chain joins TRBV19 to TRBJ2-3; TRBD1 aligns across 7 bases. Per germline, CDR1 LNHDA and CDR2 SQIVND (reference sequence). CDR3 size: 19 residues. Trimming took 5 bases from V and 0 from J; bases not matched to a gene: 17.

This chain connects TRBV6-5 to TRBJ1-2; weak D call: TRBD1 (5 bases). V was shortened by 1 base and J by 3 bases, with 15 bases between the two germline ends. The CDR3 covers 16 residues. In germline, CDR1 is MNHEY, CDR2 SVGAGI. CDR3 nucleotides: TGTGCCAGCAGTTACTATTCTCACAGGCCAGACTATGGCTACACCTTC. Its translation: CASSYYSHRPDYGYTF.

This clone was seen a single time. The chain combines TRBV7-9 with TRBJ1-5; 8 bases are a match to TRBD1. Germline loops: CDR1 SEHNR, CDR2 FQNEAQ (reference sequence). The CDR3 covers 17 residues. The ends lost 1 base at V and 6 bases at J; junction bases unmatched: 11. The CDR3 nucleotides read TGTGCCAGCAGCTTAGAGATTGGCAGGGGGCACGGTCAGCCCCAGCATTTT. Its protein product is CASSLEIGRGHGQPQHF.

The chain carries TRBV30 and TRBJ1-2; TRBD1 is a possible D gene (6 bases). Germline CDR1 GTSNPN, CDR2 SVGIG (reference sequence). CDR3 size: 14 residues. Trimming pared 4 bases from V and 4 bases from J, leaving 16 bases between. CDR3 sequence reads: CAWKPGALRYGYTF. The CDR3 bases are TGTGCCTGGAAACCAGGGGCACTACGCTATGGCTACACCTTC.